This is a list of T cell receptor beta chains from one sample in a study of blood T cell repertoires in COVID-19. This table comes from immunoSEQ multiplex PCR, and its TCRdb copy is limited to in-frame clones, with some not included. The table records about 250,000 clones, 70% to 90% of them present only once. Sequences were obtained from peripheral blood. The receptors shown here come from a man between 18 and 29 years old with active or convalescent COVID-19. Both conserved end residues are part of each CDR3. Each record gives: clone size, D gene, V gene, J gene, CDR3 protein, CDR3 DNA. A D gene is named only where the DNA matches it firmly. Rows give clone size only sometimes, using once, few, many, or a class for an expanded clone.

>.|TRBD2|TRBV5-8|TRBJ2-1
CASSLSSWTSIGEQFF
TGTGCCAGCAGCTTGTCTTCCTGGACTAGCATTGGTGAGCAGTTCTTC
>.|.|TRBV3-1/TRBV3-2|TRBJ2-3
CASSLGLPPDTQYF
TGTGCCAGCAGCCTCGGTCTGCCCCCAGATACGCAGTATTTT
>.|.|TRBV6-5|TRBJ1-1
CASQIREDTEAFF
TGTGCCAGCCAAATTCGCGAGGACACTGAAGCTTTCTTT
>.|TRBD1|TRBV6-4|TRBJ1-2
CASSYDSGTEYGYTF
TGTGCCAGCAGCTATGACTCCGGGACAGAGTATGGCTACACCTTC
>.|.|TRBV7-8|TRBJ1-1
CASTLGGLGAFF
TGTGCCAGCACCTTAGGAGGTTTGGGAGCTTTCTTT
>.|TRBD1|TRBV5-1|TRBJ1-4
CASSGQATNEKLFF
TGCGCCAGCAGCGGACAGGCAACTAATGAAAAACTGTTTTTT
>.|TRBD2|TRBV28|TRBJ2-7
CASSFILAGSPYEQYF
TGTGCCAGCAGTTTCATCCTAGCGGGCAGCCCCTACGAGCAGTACTTC
>.|TRBD2|TRBV6-2/TRBV6-3|TRBJ2-3
CASSGAGETDTQYF
TGTGCCAGCAGTGGCGCGGGGGAAACAGATACGCAGTATTTT
>.|.|TRBV30|TRBJ1-1
CAWRDFSEAFF
TGTGCCTGGAGGGACTTCTCTGAAGCTTTCTTT
>.|.|TRBV27|TRBJ1-1
CASRIAMNTEAFF
TGTGCCAGCAGGATCGCTATGAACACTGAAGCTTTCTTT
>.|TRBD2|TRBV27|TRBJ2-7
CATHGVGGGSFEQYF
TGTGCCACCCATGGGGTGGGTGGCGGGAGCTTTGAGCAGTACTTC
>.|.|TRBV5-1|TRBJ1-1
CASSQAGGNTEAFF
TGCGCCAGCAGTCAAGCCGGGGGGAACACTGAAGCTTTCTTT
>.|.|TRBV3-1/TRBV3-2|TRBJ1-1
CASSQETAGEAFF
TGTGCCAGCAGCCAAGAGACAGCGGGTGAAGCTTTCTTT
>.|.|TRBV5-1|TRBJ2-6
CASSLFPGDLGSGANVLTF
TGCGCCAGCAGCTTATTCCCCGGGGACTTGGGCTCTGGGGCCAACGTCCTGACTTTC
>.|.|TRBV19|TRBJ1-4
CASMATQRRDEKLFF
TGTGCCAGTATGGCAACACAGCGGAGGGATGAAAAACTGTTTTTT
>.|.|TRBV6-2/TRBV6-3|TRBJ1-1
CASSSPGDTAEAFF
TGTGCCAGCAGTTCCCCCGGTGATACGGCTGAAGCTTTCTTT
>once|TRBD2|TRBV5-6|TRBJ2-5
CASSLGLAGGLAETQYF
TGTGCCAGCAGCTTGGGGCTAGCGGGAGGCTTGGCAGAGACCCAGTACTTC
>.|.|TRBV29-1|TRBJ2-6
CSVREPGANVLTF
TGCAGCGTGCGGGAACCAGGGGCCAACGTCCTGACTTTC
>.|TRBD1|TRBV27|TRBJ1-2
CASSSIDRGDGGYTF
TGTGCCAGCAGTTCAATTGACAGGGGAGACGGCGGCTACACCTTC
>.|.|TRBV28|TRBJ2-2
CASSLRRGNTGELFF
TGTGCCAGCAGCCTTAGGCGGGGGAACACCGGGGAGCTGTTTTTT
>.|.|TRBV12-3/TRBV12-4|TRBJ1-5
CASSQGFQPQHF
TGTGCCAGCAGTCAGGGATTTCAGCCCCAGCATTTT
>.|TRBD2|TRBV7-3|TRBJ2-3
CASSPWTSGRIGDTQYF
TGTGCCAGCAGCCCATGGACTAGCGGGAGGATAGGGGATACGCAGTATTTT
>.|TRBD1|TRBV7-9|TRBJ1-1
CASSRQGNTEAFF
TGTGCCAGCAGTCGACAGGGGAACACTGAAGCTTTCTTT
>.|.|TRBV4-3|TRBJ1-5
CASSLDRNQPQHF
TGCGCCAGCTCCTTAGACAGAAATCAGCCCCAGCATTTT
>.|.|TRBV2|TRBJ1-1
CASSEYSVENTEAFF
TGTGCCAGCAGTGAATATTCTGTAGAGAACACTGAAGCTTTCTTT
>.|.|TRBV9|TRBJ1-2
CASSVDRSDGYTF
TGTGCCAGCAGCGTCGACAGGTCTGATGGCTACACCTTC
>.|.|TRBV5-1|TRBJ1-5
CASSLGTGNQPQHF
TGCGCCAGCAGCTTGGGGACGGGAAATCAGCCCCAGCATTTT
>once|TRBD1|TRBV6-5|TRBJ2-7
CASSRGQASYEQYF
TGTGCCAGCAGCCGAGGACAGGCCTCCTACGAGCAGTACTTC
>.|TRBD2|TRBV19|TRBJ2-2
CASRIAGGTGELFF
TGTGCCAGCAGAATAGCGGGGGGCACCGGGGAGCTGTTTTTT
>once|.|TRBV20-1|TRBJ1-4
CSAAGEKLFF
TGCAGTGCCGCAGGCGAAAAACTGTTTTTT
>.|TRBD1|TRBV6-5|TRBJ1-5
CASSSRTGYNQPQHF
TGTGCCAGCAGTTCGCGGACAGGTTACAATCAGCCCCAGCATTTT
>once|TRBD1|TRBV7-9|TRBJ2-7
CASSLLRTGQGSNYEQYF
TGTGCCAGCAGCTTACTCCGTACGGGACAGGGATCGAACTACGAGCAGTACTTC